This T cell receptor (beta chain) was documented in a study of cytomegalovirus exposure and HLA in healthy donors listed by TCRdb under 2017. Some background on the complete study: The 700 or so repertoires of the first cohort and the 120 or so validation repertoires were produced on the same platform, according to a later analysis. The study aimed to test whether cataloging public T cell receptors could reveal signatures of past pathogen exposure. High-throughput TCR immunosequencing, statistical association of individual TCRs with disease status, and machine learning were combined to predict cytomegalovirus infection status. In addition to the first cohort of approximately 650 subjects, a separate validation cohort of 120 different subjects was used.

Library generation was performed with the immunoSEQ multiplex PCR assay. The authors' analysis ran thus. A statistical classification framework was developed to diagnose cytomegalovirus status using the catalog of TCR beta chain sequences. In TCRdb, the immuneACCESS table is reduced to in-frame sequences with V and J assigned. These tables do not hold every clone; where another copy was compared, an unresolved V gene accounts for under half, and the others remain unexplained. The V and J calls and clone size were taken over from that table, and D and trimming were inferred from the DNA. Counted in this sample were approximately 100,000 clones; 88% of them appeared once. Of the sample, around 1.9% is held by the ten largest clones. What the study reported, not specific to this receptor: A later analysis found that TCRs clustered in the first cohort also tended to co-occur in the roughly 120 validation repertoires, with roughly 95% of cluster scores above 0. The study listed 150 to 200 TCR beta chains as associated with cytomegalovirus. All 110 or so repertoires were used to score co-occurrence in the validation cohort in a later analysis, because that analysis had no HLA typing for the cohort. The authors suggested that the approach could potentially be extended to other disease states and immunological phenotypes. Across donors, most TCR sequences were observed very rarely, whereas some public TCRs were present in many individuals. The classifier was reported to diagnose cytomegalovirus status with high specificity and sensitivity in both the original and validation cohorts. A few of the identified cytomegalovirus-associated TCR beta chains were confirmed in vitro to be specific for cytomegalovirus antigens.

Donors formed part of the validation cohort, which comprised some 120 subjects and was distinct from the first cohort of under 800 subjects. This clone is a singleton in its sample. The antigen this receptor binds is unknown. One base away there is no much larger clone; base qualities are not given. The same CDR3 also results from other DNA sequences found in this sample. This TCR was recovered from a woman aged 18-35 years in good health and CMV-seropositive. The material sequenced was PBMCs.

Here is the DNA: TGTGCCAGCAGCTTCGGGACAGGGGGCACTGAAGCTTTCTTT. This gives the protein CASSFGTGGTEAFF. The V and J genes are TRBV9 and TRBJ1-1; 11 bases in the middle match TRBD1. CDR1 is given as SGDLS and CDR2 as YYNGEE, both from the germline V gene. V is cut back by 4 bases and J by 4 bases, with 3 bases in the junction unmatched. From cysteine to phenylalanine, the CDR3 is 14 amino acids long. Just the 42-base CDR3 DNA is kept, in frame starting at base 1.